The T cell receptor (beta chain) under discussion was sequenced for a study of vaccination and CD4 T cells after COVID-19. The germline V and J ends were trimmed by 2 bases and 7 bases, with 9 bases remaining between them. This CDR3 comprises 11 residues. Per the germline V gene, CDR1 is DFQATT and CDR2 is SNEGSKA (reference sequence). Treatment: roughly ten-day PBMC culture with coronavirus spike peptide pools or control peptides (ViraFEST assay). The study sequenced cultured CD4+ T cell DNA using the Oncomine TCR Beta short-read assay. One entry per CDR3 protein, called by TCRdb with MiXCR from the PCR reads. Of some 9,600 distinct CDR3 sequences listed, roughly 25% are singletons. This clonotype turned up a few times. As yet, its antigen is unknown.

The specimen comprised CD4+ T cells from blood, cultured in vitro, sampled before SARS-CoV-2 vaccination. This TCR derives from a human donor who received a COVID-19 vaccine. V is TRBV20-1 and J is TRBJ2-7; no firm D call. CDR3 nucleotides: TGCAGTGCTAGACTAGATGGTGAGCAGTACTTC. It encodes CSARLDGEQYF.